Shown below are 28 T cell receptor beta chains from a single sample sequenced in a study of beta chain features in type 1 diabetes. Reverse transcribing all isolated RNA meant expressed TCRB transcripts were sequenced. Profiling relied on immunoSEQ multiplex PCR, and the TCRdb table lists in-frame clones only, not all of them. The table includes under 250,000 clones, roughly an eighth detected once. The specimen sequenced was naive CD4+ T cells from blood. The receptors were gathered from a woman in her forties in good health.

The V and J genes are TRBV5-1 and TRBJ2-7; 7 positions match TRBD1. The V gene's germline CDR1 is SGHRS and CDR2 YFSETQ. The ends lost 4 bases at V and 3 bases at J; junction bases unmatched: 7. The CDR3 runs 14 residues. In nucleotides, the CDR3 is TGCGCCAGCAGCCTAGACAGGGCTAGCTACGAGCAGTACTTC. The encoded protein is CASSLDRASYEQYF. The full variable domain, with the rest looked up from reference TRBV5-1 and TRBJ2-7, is KAGVTQTPRYLIKTRGQQVTLSCSPISGHRSVSWYQQTPGQGLQFLFEYFSETQRNKGNFPGRFSGRQFSNSRSEMNVSTLELGDSALYLCASSLDRASYEQYFGPGTRLTVT.

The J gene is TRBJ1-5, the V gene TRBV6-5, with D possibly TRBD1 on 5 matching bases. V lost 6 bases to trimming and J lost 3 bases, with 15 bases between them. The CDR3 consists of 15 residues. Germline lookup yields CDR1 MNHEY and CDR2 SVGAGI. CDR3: CASSRTGDANQPQHF. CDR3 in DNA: TGTGCCAGCAGCCGCACGGGGGACGCCAATCAGCCCCAGCATTTT.

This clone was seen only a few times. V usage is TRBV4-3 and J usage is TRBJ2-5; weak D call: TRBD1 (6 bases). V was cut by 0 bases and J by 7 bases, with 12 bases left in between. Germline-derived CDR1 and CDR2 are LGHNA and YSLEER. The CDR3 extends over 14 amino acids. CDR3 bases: TGCGCCAGCAGCCAAGAGGGCAGGGGAGCGACCCAGTACTTC. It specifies CASSQEGRGATQYF.

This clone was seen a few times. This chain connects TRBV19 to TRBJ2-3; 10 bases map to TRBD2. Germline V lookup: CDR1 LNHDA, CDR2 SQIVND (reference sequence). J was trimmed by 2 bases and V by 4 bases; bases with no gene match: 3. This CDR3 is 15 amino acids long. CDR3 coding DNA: TGTGCCAGTAGTACCCTAGCGGGGGCCACAGATACGCAGTATTTT. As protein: CASSTLAGATDTQYF.

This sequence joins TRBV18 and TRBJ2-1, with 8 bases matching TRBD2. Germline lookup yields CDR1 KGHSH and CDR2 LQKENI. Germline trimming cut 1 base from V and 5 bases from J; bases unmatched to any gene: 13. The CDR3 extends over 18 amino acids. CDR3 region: CASSPLGRTGGLNNEQFF. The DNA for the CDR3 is TGTGCCAGCTCACCACTGGGTCGAACGGGGGGGCTTAACAATGAGCAGTTCTTC.

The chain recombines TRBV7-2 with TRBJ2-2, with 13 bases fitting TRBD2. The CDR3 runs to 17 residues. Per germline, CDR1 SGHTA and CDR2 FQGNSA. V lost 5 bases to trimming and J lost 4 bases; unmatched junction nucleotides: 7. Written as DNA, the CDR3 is TGTGCCAGCAGCGACGGACTAGCGGGGGCGATCACCGGGGAGCTGTTTTTT. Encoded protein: CASSDGLAGAITGELFF.

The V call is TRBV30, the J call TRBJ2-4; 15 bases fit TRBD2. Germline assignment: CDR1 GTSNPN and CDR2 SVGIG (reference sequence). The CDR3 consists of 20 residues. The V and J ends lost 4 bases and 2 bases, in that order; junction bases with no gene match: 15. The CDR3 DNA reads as TGTGCCTGGACCCAAAGGACTAGCGGGGGGGCCGAGGGTTCCAAAAACATTCAGTACTTC. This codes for CAWTQRTSGGAEGSKNIQYF.

The CDR3 sequence is CASSWGTGLNTEAFF. In nucleotides, the CDR3 is TGCGCCAGCAGCTGGGGGACAGGGTTGAACACTGAAGCTTTCTTT. The chain carries TRBV5-1 and TRBJ1-1, with 9 bases identical to TRBD1. With V trimmed by 3 bases and J by 0 bases, 3 bases remained unmatched. The CDR3 length is 15 residues. CDR1 is SGHRS, CDR2 YFSETQ, per germline. Full variable domain (rest looked up from reference TRBV5-1 and TRBJ1-1): KAGVTQTPRYLIKTRGQQVTLSCSPISGHRSVSWYQQTPGQGLQFLFEYFSETQRNKGNFPGRFSGRQFSNSRSEMNVSTLELGDSALYLCASSWGTGLNTEAFFGQGTRLTVV.

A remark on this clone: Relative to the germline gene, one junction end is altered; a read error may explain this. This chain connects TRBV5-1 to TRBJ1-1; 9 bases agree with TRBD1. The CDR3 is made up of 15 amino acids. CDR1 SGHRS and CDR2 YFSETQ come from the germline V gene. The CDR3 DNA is TGCGCCAGCAGCTTGGGGGGGACAGGGTTTGTCTTGCGTGTCTTT. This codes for CASSLGGTGFVLRVF.

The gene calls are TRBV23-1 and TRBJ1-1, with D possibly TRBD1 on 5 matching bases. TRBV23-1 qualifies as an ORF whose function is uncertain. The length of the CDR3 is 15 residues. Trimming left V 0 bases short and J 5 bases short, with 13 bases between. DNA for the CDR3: TGCGCCAGCAGTCAATCGAGGGGTCGGGGGACTGAAGCTTTCTTT. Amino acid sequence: CASSQSRGRGTEAFF.

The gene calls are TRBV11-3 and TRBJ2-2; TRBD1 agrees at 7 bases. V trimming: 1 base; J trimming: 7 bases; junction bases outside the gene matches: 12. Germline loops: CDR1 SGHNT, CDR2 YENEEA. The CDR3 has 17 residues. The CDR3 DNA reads TGTGCCAGCAGCTTAGCTGGCGGGCAGGGGGAAAGCGGGGAGCTGTTTTTT. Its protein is CASSLAGGQGESGELFF.

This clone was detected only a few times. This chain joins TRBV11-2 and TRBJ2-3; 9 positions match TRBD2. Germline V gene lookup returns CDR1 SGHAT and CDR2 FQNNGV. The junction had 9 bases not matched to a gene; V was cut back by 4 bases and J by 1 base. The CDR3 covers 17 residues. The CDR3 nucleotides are TGTGCCAGCAGCTCCTCCCTAGCGGGGACTGGCACAGATACGCAGTATTTT. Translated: CASSSSLAGTGTDTQYF.

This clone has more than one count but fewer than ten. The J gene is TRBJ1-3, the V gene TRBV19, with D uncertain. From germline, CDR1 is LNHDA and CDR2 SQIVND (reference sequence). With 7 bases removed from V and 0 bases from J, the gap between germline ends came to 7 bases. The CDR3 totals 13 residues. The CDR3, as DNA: TGTGCCAGTACGCCGGTCTCTGGAAACACCATATATTTT. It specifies CASTPVSGNTIYF.

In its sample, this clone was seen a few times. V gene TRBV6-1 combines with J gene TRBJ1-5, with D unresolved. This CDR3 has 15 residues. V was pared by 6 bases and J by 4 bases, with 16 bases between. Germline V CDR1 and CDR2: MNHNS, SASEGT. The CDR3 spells CASSHDPARNQPQHF. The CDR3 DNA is TGTGCCAGCAGCCACGACCCGGCGAGGAATCAGCCCCAGCATTTT.

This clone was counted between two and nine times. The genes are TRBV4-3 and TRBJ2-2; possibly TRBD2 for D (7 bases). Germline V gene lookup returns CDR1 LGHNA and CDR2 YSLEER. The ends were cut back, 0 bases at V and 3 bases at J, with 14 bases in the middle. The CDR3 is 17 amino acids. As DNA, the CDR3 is TGCGCCAGCAGCCAAGATTTATGGGGGGGCTACACCGGGGAGCTGTTTTTT. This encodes CASSQDLWGGYTGELFF.

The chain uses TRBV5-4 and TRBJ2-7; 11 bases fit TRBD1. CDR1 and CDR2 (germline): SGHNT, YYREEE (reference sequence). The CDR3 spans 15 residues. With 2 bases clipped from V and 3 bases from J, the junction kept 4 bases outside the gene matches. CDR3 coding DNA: TGTGCCAGCAGCTTCCCCGGGACAGGGGGCTACGAGCAGTACTTC. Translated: CASSFPGTGGYEQYF.

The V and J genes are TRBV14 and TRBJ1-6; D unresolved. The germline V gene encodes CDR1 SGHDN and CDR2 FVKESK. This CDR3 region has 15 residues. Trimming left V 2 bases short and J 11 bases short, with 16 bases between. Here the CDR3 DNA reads TGTGCCAGCAGCCAAAACGGAGGTATCTGGACACCCCTCCACTTT. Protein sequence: CASSQNGGIWTPLHF.

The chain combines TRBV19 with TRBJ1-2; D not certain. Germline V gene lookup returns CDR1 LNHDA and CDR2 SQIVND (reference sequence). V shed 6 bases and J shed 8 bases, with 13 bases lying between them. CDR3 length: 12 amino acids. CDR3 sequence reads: CASSFPGGGYTF. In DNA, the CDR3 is TGTGCCAGTAGCTTCCCGGGAGGAGGCTACACCTTC.

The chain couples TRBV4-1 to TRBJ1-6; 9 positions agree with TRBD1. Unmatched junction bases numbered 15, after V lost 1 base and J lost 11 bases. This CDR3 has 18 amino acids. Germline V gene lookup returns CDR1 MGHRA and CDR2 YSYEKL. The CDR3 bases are TGCGCCAGCAGCCAAGGGGACAGGGCAAACTTTAAGATAGCACCCCTCCACTTT. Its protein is CASSQGDRANFKIAPLHF.

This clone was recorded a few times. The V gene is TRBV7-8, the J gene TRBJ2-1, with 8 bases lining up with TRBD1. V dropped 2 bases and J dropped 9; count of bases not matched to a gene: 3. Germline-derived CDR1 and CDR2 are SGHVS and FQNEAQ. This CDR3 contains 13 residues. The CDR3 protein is CASSLLDRGEQFF. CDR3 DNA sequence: TGTGCCAGCAGCTTACTCGACAGGGGTGAGCAGTTCTTC.

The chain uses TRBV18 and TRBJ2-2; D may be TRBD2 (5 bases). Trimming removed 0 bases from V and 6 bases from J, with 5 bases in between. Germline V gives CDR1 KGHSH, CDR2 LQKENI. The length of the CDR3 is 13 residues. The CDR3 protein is CASSPPGAGELFF. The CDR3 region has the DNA TGTGCCAGCTCACCACCCGGGGCCGGGGAGCTGTTTTTT.

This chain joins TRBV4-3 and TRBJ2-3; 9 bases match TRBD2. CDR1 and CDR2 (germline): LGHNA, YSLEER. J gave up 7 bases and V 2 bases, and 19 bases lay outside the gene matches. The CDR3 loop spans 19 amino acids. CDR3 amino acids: CASSQTLPRGGAGPNTQYF. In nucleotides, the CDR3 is TGCGCCAGCAGCCAAACCCTCCCTCGCGGGGGGGCCGGTCCGAATACGCAGTATTTT.

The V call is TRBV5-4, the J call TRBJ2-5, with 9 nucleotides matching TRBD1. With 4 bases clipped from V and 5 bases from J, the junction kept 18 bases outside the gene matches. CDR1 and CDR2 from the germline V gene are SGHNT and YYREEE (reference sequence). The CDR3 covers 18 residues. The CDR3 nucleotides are TGTGCCAGCAGCCCGCCCGGGACAGGGATGATACTAGGGGAGACCCAGTACTTC. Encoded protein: CASSPPGTGMILGETQYF.

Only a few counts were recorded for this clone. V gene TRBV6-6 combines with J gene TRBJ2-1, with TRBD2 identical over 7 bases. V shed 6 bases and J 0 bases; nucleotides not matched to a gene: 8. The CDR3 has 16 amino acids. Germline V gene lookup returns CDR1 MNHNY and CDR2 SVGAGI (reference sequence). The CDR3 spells CASRQTGGSSYNEQFF. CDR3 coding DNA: TGTGCCAGCAGACAGACGGGGGGAAGCTCCTACAATGAGCAGTTCTTC.

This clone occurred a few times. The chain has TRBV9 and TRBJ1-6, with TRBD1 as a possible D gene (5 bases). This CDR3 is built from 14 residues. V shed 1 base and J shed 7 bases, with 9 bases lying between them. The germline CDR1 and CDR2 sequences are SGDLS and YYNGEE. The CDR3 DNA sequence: TGTGCCAGCAGCGTACAGGGTGACAATTCACCCCTCCACTTT. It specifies CASSVQGDNSPLHF.

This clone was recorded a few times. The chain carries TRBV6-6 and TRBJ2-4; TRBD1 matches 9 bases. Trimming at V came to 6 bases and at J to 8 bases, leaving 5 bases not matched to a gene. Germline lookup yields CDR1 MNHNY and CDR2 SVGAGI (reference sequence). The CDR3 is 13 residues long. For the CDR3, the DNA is TGTGCCAGCAGGGGACAGGGCGGTGACATTCAGTACTTC. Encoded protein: CASRGQGGDIQYF.

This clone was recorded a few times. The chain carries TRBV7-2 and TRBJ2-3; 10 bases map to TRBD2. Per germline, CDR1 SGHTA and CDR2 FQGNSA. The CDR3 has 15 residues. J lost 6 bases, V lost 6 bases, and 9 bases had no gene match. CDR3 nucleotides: TGTGCCAGCAGACCTAGGCTAGCGGGGGAGGATACGCAGTATTTT. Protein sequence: CASRPRLAGEDTQYF. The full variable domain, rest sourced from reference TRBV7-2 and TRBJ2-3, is GAGVSQSPSNKVTEKGKDVELRCDPISGHTALYWYRQSLGQGLEFLIYFQGNSAPDKSGLPSDRFSAERTGGSVSTLTIQRTQQEDSAVYLCASRPRLAGEDTQYFGPGTRLTVL.

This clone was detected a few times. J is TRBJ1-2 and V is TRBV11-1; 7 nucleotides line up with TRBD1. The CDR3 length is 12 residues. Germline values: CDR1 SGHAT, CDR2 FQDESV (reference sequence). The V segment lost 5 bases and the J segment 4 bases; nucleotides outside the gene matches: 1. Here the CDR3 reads CASSGDSYGYTF. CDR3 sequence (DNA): TGTGCCAGCAGCGGGGACAGCTATGGCTACACCTTC.